The rows below give T cell receptor beta chains drawn from one sample of a study of shared clonotypes between healthy human individuals. Clones were sequenced by immunoSEQ multiplex PCR, and TCRdb holds only the in-frame ones, with some missing. The sample includes about 2 million clones, approximately 94% of them seen just once. The specimen was naive CD8+ T cells sorted from blood. These receptors were collected from a man between 18 and 35 years old in good health. CDR3s include the opening cysteine and the closing phenylalanine or tryptophan. A D gene is named only where the DNA matches it firmly. Size is omitted from some rows. Given values are once, few, many or a class for expanded clones.

16	once	-	TRBV19	TRBJ2-7	TGTGCCAGTAGTACTTATGGCGGGAAATCCCCGTACGAGCAGTACTTC	CASSTYGGKSPYEQYF
13	-	TRBD1	TRBV11-2	TRBJ2-7	TGTGCCAGCAGCCTCGGACAGGGGTCCGAGCAGTACTTC	CASSLGQGSEQYF
15	-	TRBD2	TRBV10-1	TRBJ2-7	TGCGCCAGCAGTCAGACTAGCGGGAGGCCCCACGAGCAGTACTTC	CASSQTSGRPHEQYF
15	once	TRBD2	TRBV2	TRBJ2-5	TGTGCCAGCAGTGAGACTAGCGGGGTTGCAGAGACCCAGTACTTC	CASSETSGVAETQYF
13	-	TRBD2	TRBV6-5	TRBJ2-7	TGTGCCAGCAGTTACGGGGGGGACGACGAGCAGTACTTC	CASSYGGDDEQYF
16	once	-	TRBV28	TRBJ1-5	TGTGCCAGCAGTTCTCCGACAGCATATAGCAATCAGCCCCAGCATTTT	CASSSPTAYSNQPQHF
13	-	TRBD1	TRBV29-1	TRBJ2-2	TGCAGCGCCATGGACAGGGGGACCGGGGAGCTGTTTTTT	CSAMDRGTGELFF
13	few	-	TRBV11-3	TRBJ2-2	TGTGCCAGCAGCTTAGGAGGAGCCGGGGAGCTGTTTTTT	CASSLGGAGELFF
17	-	-	TRBV4-3	TRBJ1-2	TGCGCCAGCAGCCAAGATTTCTCCTTGCGGTCCCCAAGTGGCTACACCTTC	CASSQDFSLRSPSGYTF
20	-	-	TRBV12-2	TRBJ2-2	TGTGCAAGTCGCTTATCTCAAGGATATGGGGACAGGGTATGCACCGGGGAGCTGTTTTTT	CASRLSQGYGDRVCTGELFF
17	-	-	TRBV7-2	TRBJ2-5	TGTGCCAGCAGCTTAAAGTCCCCCTGGGGTCTAAAAGAGACCCAGTACTTC	CASSLKSPWGLKETQYF
16	-	TRBD2	TRBV6-1	TRBJ2-3	TGTGCCAGCAGTGGTCCTATAGCGGGCCGCACAGATACGCAGTATTTT	CASSGPIAGRTDTQYF
13	once	-	TRBV10-2	TRBJ1-2	TGCGCCAGCAGCCCAGGGGAGGTCTATGGCTACACCTTC	CASSPGEVYGYTF
15	-	TRBD1	TRBV19	TRBJ2-2	TGTGCCACTTCCAATCTAGGGACAGGCACCGGGGAGCTGTTTTTT	CATSNLGTGTGELFF
12	-	TRBD1	TRBV6-1	TRBJ2-7	TGTGCCGGACGACAGGGGGCCAACGAGCAGTACTTC	CAGRQGANEQYF
18	-	-	TRBV28	TRBJ1-1	TGTGCCAGCAGTTTATATAGCCCCCTAGGGCGGTCGGGGACTGAAGCTTTCTTT	CASSLYSPLGRSGTEAFF
15	-	TRBD1	TRBV6-1	TRBJ1-2	TGTGCCAGCAGTGAATCTCCGGCAGGGGGCGAGGGCTACACCTTC	CASSESPAGGEGYTF
12	-	-	TRBV10-3	TRBJ1-1	TGTGCCATCCAGGCCGGGGACACTGAAGCTTTCTTT	CAIQAGDTEAFF
15	-	TRBD1	TRBV13	TRBJ1-1	TGTGCCAGCAGCTTGGGACAGGGTGAAGGCACTGAAGCTTTCTTT	CASSLGQGEGTEAFF
15	-	TRBD2	TRBV7-8	TRBJ2-2	TGTGCCAGCAGCACCCTGACTAGCAGCACCGGGGAGCTGTTTTTT	CASSTLTSSTGELFF
14	-	-	TRBV4-3	TRBJ2-3	TGCGCCAGCAGCCAAGAACGTTTTTGGGATACGCAGTATTTT	CASSQERFWDTQYF
15	-	-	TRBV7-9	TRBJ2-7	TGTGCCAGCAGCTTGGGCGAGAGGGGGGGCTACGAGCAGTACTTC	CASSLGERGGYEQYF
17	once	TRBD1	TRBV29-1	TRBJ1-4	TGCAGCGTTGAAGATAGTGGGCAGGGGGCGTTCAATGAAAAACTGTTTTTT	CSVEDSGQGAFNEKLFF
16	-	TRBD1	TRBV5-1	TRBJ1-1	TGCGCCAGCAGCGAGGGGACAGGGTATGGAAACACTGAAGCTTTCTTT	CASSEGTGYGNTEAFF
14	-	TRBD2	TRBV28	TRBJ2-7	TGTGCCAGCAGTTTCAGCTTCGGGGGGTACGAGCAGTACTTC	CASSFSFGGYEQYF